This is a list of T cell receptor beta chains from one sample in a study of blood T cells in healthy people across ages. TCRdb re-analysed the 5' RACE reads in MiXCR, keeping a single row per CDR3 protein. The sample holds over 1,500,000 distinct CDR3 sequences, roughly 49% seen once. Source material: blood. These TCRs come from a woman aged 40 to 50 in good health. CDR3s include the opening cysteine and the closing phenylalanine or tryptophan. Each record gives: D gene, V gene, J gene, clone size, CDR3 protein, CDR3 DNA. The D gene is left open where the match is weak. Expanded clones get a size class; other rows say once, few or many, or leave the size out.

d_call: NA
v_call: TRBV11-2
j_call: TRBJ2-5
clone_size: NA
cdr3_aa: CASRLEPGRRGIETQYF
cdr3_nt: TGTGCCAGCAGACTAGAGCCGGGACGTAGGGGAATAGAGACCCAGTACTTC

d_call: NA
v_call: TRBV15
j_call: TRBJ2-3
clone_size: NA
cdr3_aa: CATSRDSAGVGADTQYF
cdr3_nt: TGTGCCACCAGCAGAGATTCGGCAGGGGTAGGGGCAGATACGCAGTATTTT

d_call: TRBD2
v_call: TRBV6-2/TRBV6-3
j_call: TRBJ2-3
clone_size: once
cdr3_aa: CASKMGLALDTQYF
cdr3_nt: TGTGCCAGCAAGATGGGACTAGCCTTGGATACGCAGTATTTT

d_call: NA
v_call: TRBV20-1
j_call: TRBJ2-5
clone_size: NA
cdr3_aa: CSAGGVPETQYF
cdr3_nt: TGCAGTGCGGGGGGCGTCCCAGAGACCCAGTACTTC

d_call: NA
v_call: TRBV27
j_call: TRBJ2-1
clone_size: NA
cdr3_aa: CASSPPSGDKQFF
cdr3_nt: TGTGCCAGCAGCCCCCCCTCGGGGGATAAGCAGTTCTTC

d_call: NA
v_call: TRBV20-1
j_call: TRBJ1-6
clone_size: NA
cdr3_aa: CSARDIVNSPLHF
cdr3_nt: TGCAGTGCTAGAGATATCGTGAATTCACCCCTCCACTTT

d_call: NA
v_call: TRBV11-3
j_call: TRBJ2-1
clone_size: NA
cdr3_aa: CASSLDPWDEQFF
cdr3_nt: TGTGCCAGCAGCTTAGATCCCTGGGATGAGCAGTTCTTC

d_call: TRBD2
v_call: TRBV5-1
j_call: TRBJ2-1
clone_size: NA
cdr3_aa: CASRTASGGSYNEQFF
cdr3_nt: TGCGCCAGCAGAACTGCTAGCGGGGGTTCCTACAATGAGCAGTTCTTC

d_call: TRBD1
v_call: TRBV28
j_call: TRBJ1-2
clone_size: NA
cdr3_aa: CASSLGTGFTMGGHTF
cdr3_nt: TGTGCCAGCTCCCTAGGGACAGGATTTACTATGGGAGGCCACACCTTC

d_call: NA
v_call: TRBV7-9
j_call: TRBJ2-3
clone_size: NA
cdr3_aa: CASSIDRRDTDTQYF
cdr3_nt: TGTGCCAGCAGCATCGACAGGAGGGACACAGATACGCAGTATTTT

d_call: NA
v_call: TRBV3-1
j_call: TRBJ2-7
clone_size: NA
cdr3_aa: CARGRNLYEQYF
cdr3_nt: TGTGCCAGGGGACGGAATCTCTACGAGCAGTACTTC

d_call: NA
v_call: TRBV5-1
j_call: TRBJ2-1
clone_size: NA
cdr3_aa: CASNGGASSYNEQFF
cdr3_nt: TGCGCCAGCAATGGAGGGGCAAGCTCCTACAATGAGCAGTTCTTC

d_call: NA
v_call: TRBV4-3
j_call: TRBJ2-4
clone_size: few
cdr3_aa: CASSQDRDRRPYF
cdr3_nt: TGCGCCAGCAGCCAAGATCGCGACCGGAGGCCGTACTTC

d_call: TRBD2
v_call: TRBV27
j_call: TRBJ2-3
clone_size: NA
cdr3_aa: CASSAGGAGGFTDTQYF
cdr3_nt: TGTGCCAGCAGTGCCGGGGGGGCGGGGGGTTTCACAGATACGCAGTATTTT

d_call: NA
v_call: TRBV7-2
j_call: TRBJ2-5
clone_size: once
cdr3_aa: CASSLTGEGSSLETQYF
cdr3_nt: TGTGCCAGCAGCCTGACAGGGGAGGGCTCTTCTTTAGAGACCCAGTACTTC

d_call: NA
v_call: TRBV11-2
j_call: TRBJ2-5
clone_size: few
cdr3_aa: CASSPRTGFLTQYF
cdr3_nt: TGTGCCAGCAGCCCCAGGACTGGATTTCTAACCCAGTACTTC

d_call: NA
v_call: TRBV7-6
j_call: TRBJ2-1
clone_size: NA
cdr3_aa: CASSPTSGVRNNEQFF
cdr3_nt: TGTGCCAGCAGCCCGACCTCAGGAGTAAGAAACAATGAGCAGTTCTTC

d_call: TRBD2
v_call: TRBV28
j_call: TRBJ2-1
clone_size: many
cdr3_aa: CASSFFKLAGGYNEQFF
cdr3_nt: TGTGCCAGCAGTTTCTTCAAACTAGCGGGGGGGTACAATGAGCAGTTCTTC

d_call: NA
v_call: TRBV28
j_call: TRBJ2-7
clone_size: few
cdr3_aa: CATSGGDTSSYEQYF
cdr3_nt: TGTGCCACCTCAGGGGGGGACACTTCCTCCTACGAGCAGTACTTC

d_call: NA
v_call: TRBV28
j_call: TRBJ2-7
clone_size: NA
cdr3_aa: CASSISRTGNEQYF
cdr3_nt: TGTGCCAGCAGTATCTCCCGGACGGGTAACGAGCAGTACTTC

d_call: NA
v_call: TRBV6-2/TRBV6-3
j_call: TRBJ2-7
clone_size: few
cdr3_aa: CASSSLFSYEQYF
cdr3_nt: TGTGCCAGCAGTTCGCTGTTCTCCTACGAGCAGTACTTC

d_call: TRBD2
v_call: TRBV28
j_call: TRBJ2-1
clone_size: once
cdr3_aa: CAGSELAGGSYNEQFF
cdr3_nt: TGTGCCGGGTCGGAGCTAGCGGGGGGCTCCTACAATGAGCAGTTCTTC

d_call: NA
v_call: TRBV5-1
j_call: TRBJ2-1
clone_size: NA
cdr3_aa: CASSNGGTSYNEQFF
cdr3_nt: TGCGCCAGCAGCAATGGGGGCACCTCGTACAATGAGCAGTTCTTC

d_call: TRBD2
v_call: TRBV27
j_call: TRBJ2-1
clone_size: NA
cdr3_aa: CASSLSSGGAWNEQFF
cdr3_nt: TGTGCCAGCAGTTTGTCTAGCGGGGGGGCTTGGAATGAGCAGTTCTTC

d_call: NA
v_call: TRBV6-5
j_call: TRBJ1-2
clone_size: NA
cdr3_aa: CASSSPAGTNYGYTF
cdr3_nt: TGTGCCAGCAGTTCCCCGGCCGGGACTAACTATGGCTACACCTTC

d_call: NA
v_call: TRBV20-1
j_call: TRBJ2-5
clone_size: NA
cdr3_aa: CSVMGRETQYF
cdr3_nt: TGCAGTGTTATGGGCCGGGAGACCCAGTACTTC

d_call: NA
v_call: TRBV2
j_call: TRBJ2-7
clone_size: few
cdr3_aa: CASIRYEQYF
cdr3_nt: TGTGCCAGCATCCGATACGAGCAGTACTTC

d_call: NA
v_call: TRBV27
j_call: TRBJ2-5
clone_size: NA
cdr3_aa: CASSFHEGGKETQYF
cdr3_nt: TGTGCCAGCAGTTTCCACGAGGGGGGTAAAGAGACCCAGTACTTC

d_call: TRBD1
v_call: TRBV6-6
j_call: TRBJ1-2
clone_size: NA
cdr3_aa: CASRDNGQGVLYGYTF
cdr3_nt: TGTGCCAGCAGAGATAACGGACAGGGGGTGCTTTATGGCTACACCTTC

d_call: NA
v_call: TRBV12-3/TRBV12-4
j_call: TRBJ2-1
clone_size: NA
cdr3_aa: CASSSRPTEQFF
cdr3_nt: TGTGCCAGCAGTTCCCGACCAACCGAGCAGTTCTTC

d_call: NA
v_call: TRBV29-1
j_call: TRBJ2-5
clone_size: few
cdr3_aa: CSVIEKGETQYF
cdr3_nt: TGCAGCGTCATCGAGAAGGGGGAGACCCAGTACTTC

d_call: NA
v_call: TRBV11-2
j_call: TRBJ2-7
clone_size: NA
cdr3_aa: CASAIGTGSYEQYF
cdr3_nt: TGTGCCAGCGCCATCGGGACGGGGTCCTACGAGCAGTACTTC

d_call: NA
v_call: TRBV12-3/TRBV12-4
j_call: TRBJ2-7
clone_size: few
cdr3_aa: CASSWTVDEQYF
cdr3_nt: TGTGCCAGCAGCTGGACAGTTGACGAGCAGTACTTC

d_call: TRBD1
v_call: TRBV20-1
j_call: TRBJ1-4
clone_size: NA
cdr3_aa: CSAREQGQGLLIEKLFF
cdr3_nt: TGCAGTGCTAGAGAACAGGGACAGGGGCTGCTGATTGAAAAACTGTTTTTT

d_call: NA
v_call: TRBV20-1
j_call: TRBJ1-1
clone_size: NA
cdr3_aa: CSARDRARGTEAFF
cdr3_nt: TGCAGTGCTAGAGACAGGGCACGAGGGACTGAAGCTTTCTTT

d_call: NA
v_call: TRBV25-1
j_call: TRBJ2-1
clone_size: few
cdr3_aa: CASSEYAPGQETQFF
cdr3_nt: TGTGCCAGCAGTGAATATGCTCCAGGGCAAGAGACCCAGTTCTTC

d_call: NA
v_call: TRBV12-3/TRBV12-4
j_call: TRBJ2-3
clone_size: few
cdr3_aa: CASMFDAQGATQYF
cdr3_nt: TGTGCCAGCATGTTTGACGCACAGGGCGCTACGCAGTATTTT

d_call: NA
v_call: TRBV3-1
j_call: TRBJ1-2
clone_size: NA
cdr3_aa: CASSPPLGLPNYGYTF
cdr3_nt: TGTGCCAGCAGCCCCCCCCTGGGACTCCCAAACTATGGCTACACCTTC

d_call: NA
v_call: TRBV7-2
j_call: TRBJ2-7
clone_size: few
cdr3_aa: CASSLKSLEQYF
cdr3_nt: TGTGCCAGCAGCTTAAAGTCTCTCGAGCAGTACTTC

d_call: TRBD1
v_call: TRBV29-1
j_call: TRBJ2-7
clone_size: many
cdr3_aa: CSVERQGYGDEQYF
cdr3_nt: TGCAGCGTTGAACGACAGGGATACGGGGACGAGCAGTACTTC

d_call: NA
v_call: TRBV10-3
j_call: TRBJ1-5
clone_size: NA
cdr3_aa: CAISGPGQPQHF
cdr3_nt: TGTGCCATCAGTGGTCCCGGTCAGCCCCAGCATTTT

d_call: NA
v_call: TRBV7-2
j_call: TRBJ2-5
clone_size: few
cdr3_aa: CASSRGTAQETRYF
cdr3_nt: TGTGCCAGCAGCAGGGGGACGGCGCAAGAGACCCGGTACTTC

d_call: TRBD2
v_call: TRBV4-2
j_call: TRBJ2-5
clone_size: NA
cdr3_aa: CASSQDSSGGYNEQYF
cdr3_nt: TGTGCCAGCAGCCAAGATTCCAGCGGGGGTTACAATGAGCAGTACTTC

d_call: NA
v_call: TRBV5-1
j_call: TRBJ1-1
clone_size: few
cdr3_aa: CASSLAALNTEAFF
cdr3_nt: TGCGCCAGCAGCTTGGCAGCCTTGAACACTGAAGCTTTCTTT

d_call: NA
v_call: TRBV5-1
j_call: TRBJ2-3
clone_size: many
cdr3_aa: CASSVTTGTDTQYF
cdr3_nt: TGCGCCAGCAGCGTGACTACCGGCACAGATACGCAGTATTTT

d_call: NA
v_call: TRBV6-2/TRBV6-3
j_call: TRBJ1-6
clone_size: NA
cdr3_aa: CASSYLTGTSPLHF
cdr3_nt: TGTGCCAGCAGTTACTTAACGGGGACCTCACCCCTCCACTTT